Sequencing of this T cell receptor beta chain was carried out in a study of blood T cells in healthy people across ages (dated by TCRdb to 2013 to 2016). As for the study more broadly: Template switching captured roughly one uniquely barcoded TCR beta cDNA molecule per two T cells in model experiments. For two donors (one aged 18 to 30 and one aged 80 or older), the study analyzed two additional independent replicas of 1 million unique cDNA reads from the same blood draw. Donors were grouped into four age groups: young (average about 15 years), middle-aged (under 40), aged (about 60) and long-lived (around 80). Age-related changes in TCR beta repertoire diversity were measured in the study by deep sequencing normalized with unique cDNA molecular identifiers. To avoid experimental bias, donors of different ages were distributed randomly across sequencing lanes. Points the paper makes about the study in general: A strong correlation was found between observed TCR beta diversity and the percentage of naive T cells measured by flow cytometry. Bulk unsorted PBMC profiling prevented conclusive comparison of naive and antigen-experienced compartments. As age increased, observed TCR beta diversity per million T cells dropped in a roughly linear way, and a significant reduction was already evident by age 40. Total diversity estimates from one million sequenced T cells were considered lower bounds and underestimates. Donor CMV infection status was unknown, potentially confounding age-related changes in expanded clonotypes. Compared with the aged group, more naive CD4+ T cells, fewer expanded clones and increased TCR diversity were shown by the long-lived group, suggesting age selection.

Donors were 40 or so systemically healthy Caucasian individuals from Russia aged roughly 6 to 100 years. Roughly 10 milliliters of peripheral blood were collected from each donor into EDTA-treated Vacutainer tubes. Ficoll-Paque density-gradient centrifugation was used to isolate PBMCs, with at least 6.5 million per sample. Total RNA, at least 6 micrograms per sample, was extracted from PBMCs with Trizol reagent. Naive CD45RAhigh/CD27high T cell percentages were measured by flow cytometry on a PBMC aliquot from every donor. Libraries were constructed by 5' RACE. Sequencer: Illumina HiSeq 2500. A second roughly 6 to 12 cycle PCR used a sample-barcoded 5' primer and a J-beta primer mix. A unique molecular identifier was introduced onto each TCR beta cDNA molecule by a template-switch 5' adaptor carrying 12 random nucleotides. Each sample yielded at least 2.5 million CDR3-containing paired-end reads. The Mint cDNA synthesis kit, primed by a TRBC-specific oligonucleotide, was used to synthesize first-strand cDNA from all RNA. All cDNA was treated with uracil-DNA glycosylase and then went through a first 18-cycle PCR with the universal primers M1SS and BC2_uni_R. The original methods were these. Each sample was normalized by randomly selecting 1 million high-quality reads, each carrying a distinct molecular identifier. Instead of being binned into consensus sequences, reads that shared molecular identifiers were thrown out. MiTCR, with a Q25 quality threshold and the strictest error-elimination algorithm, was used for CDR3 identification, clonotype clustering and error correction. A nonparametric unseen species model with Euler transformation was used to estimate a lower bound on total TCR beta diversity. TCRdb's own reprocessing of the public reads used fastp at Q25 and MiXCR and kept productive beta chains. Rows with a matching CDR3 protein are joined into one entry that keeps the most common DNA and genes. In this record, the V and J calls reflect TCRdb's handling and not the investigators' own analysis. The sample yields about 630,000 distinct CDR3 sequences; around 21% were counted once. Roughly 3.4% of the sample goes to the ten largest clones.

The germline V gene encodes CDR1 MNHNS and CDR2 SASEGT. V is pruned by 9 bases and J by 0 bases, leaving 18 bases of the junction without a gene match. The CDR3 numbers 19 residues from cysteine through phenylalanine. The kept DNA is CDR3 alone, 57 bases in frame from the first base. Turning to this clonotype: The specificity of this receptor is unknown. No base-level quality is on record; no much larger clone is a single base apart.

The clonotype originates from a man in his 70s in good health. Sequencing was carried out using blood. This chain joins TRBV6-1 to TRBJ1-3; a stretch of 9 junction bases matches TRBD1. The nucleotide sequence is TGTGCCAGTACACGCGCAACAGGGGGCGCGGCGGGCTCTGGAAACACCATATATTTT. It is translated as CASTRATGGAAGSGNTIYF.